These 21 T cell receptor beta chains were sequenced from one sample in a study of graft-versus-host responses after intestinal transplantation. Researchers processed graft tissue to release intraepithelial and lamina propria lymphocytes. Repertoires were generated with immunoSEQ multiplex PCR, while TCRdb's copy carries only in-frame clones and drops some. The sample shows about 3,700 clones, about two thirds of them seen only once. The source was ileum tissue, collected approximately 960 days after intestinal transplantation. These receptors originate from a human patient who received an intestinal transplant, so some T cells may come from the graft donor.

Remarks on this clone: This sample also contains other DNA sequences that code for the same CDR3. This chain connects TRBV7-2 to TRBJ2-5, with D possibly matching TRBD2 (6 bases). V was clipped by 3 bases and J by 1 base, with 9 bases between them. CDR1 SGHTA and CDR2 FQGNSA come from the germline V gene. This CDR3 region has 14 residues. The CDR3 DNA sequence: TGTGCCAGCAGCTTCGGGGGACCCCAAGAGACCCAGTACTTC. It is translated as CASSFGGPQETQYF.

V usage is TRBV19 and J usage is TRBJ1-5; D gene ambiguous. From germline, CDR1 is LNHDA and CDR2 SQIVND (reference sequence). The CDR3 contains 13 residues. V lost 1 base and J 7 bases, leaving 8 bases between the germline ends. CDR3 DNA: TGTGCCAGTAGTATAGGGTCAGGACAGCCCCAGCATTTT. Its translation: CASSIGSGQPQHF.

V and J are TRBV18 and TRBJ1-5, with a tentative D call TRBD1 (6 bases). Trimming left V 3 bases short and J 8 bases short, with 11 bases between. Germline CDR1 and CDR2: KGHSH and LQKENI. This CDR3 spans 13 amino acids. The CDR3 here is CASSPTGGEPQHF. In DNA, the CDR3 is TGTGCCAGCTCACCGACAGGTGGCGAGCCCCAGCATTTT.

This clone was seen a handful of times. The chain uses TRBV6-5 and TRBJ2-1; 10 bases are shared with TRBD2. There are 14 residues in the CDR3. The germline V gene has CDR1 MNHEY and CDR2 SVGAGI. Unmatched junction bases numbered 10, after V lost 8 bases and J lost 9 bases. The CDR3 reads CASLRLAGVGEQFF. The DNA for the CDR3 is TGTGCCAGCCTTAGGCTAGCGGGAGTGGGTGAGCAGTTCTTC.

This clone has a single count. The chain couples TRBV11-2 to TRBJ2-3; possibly TRBD2 for D (5 bases). Germline V gene sequence: CDR1 SGHAT, CDR2 FQNNGV. The ends were cut back, 1 base at V and 5 bases at J, with 7 bases in the middle. CDR3 length equals 13 residues. CDR3 amino acids: CASSLGGKDTQYF. Written as DNA, the CDR3 is TGTGCCAGCAGCTTAGGAGGGAAAGATACGCAGTATTTT.

The rearrangement links TRBV4-3 to TRBJ2-7; 11 bases match TRBD1. The CDR3 length is 16 residues. Looked up from germline, CDR1 is LGHNA and CDR2 is YSLEER. V dropped 1 base and J dropped 7; count of bases not matched to a gene: 9. The CDR3 here is CASSQAGGQGADEQYV. CDR3 DNA sequence: TGCGCCAGCAGCCAAGCTGGTGGACAGGGGGCGGATGAGCAGTACGTC.

The chain joins TRBV29-1 to TRBJ1-5; D is ambiguous. Trimming removed 4 bases at V and 0 bases at J, with 7 bases between. This CDR3 has 13 residues. The V gene's germline CDR1 is SQVTM and CDR2 ANQGSEA. The DNA of the CDR3 is TGCAGCGTTGCACAAAGTAGCAATCAGCCCCAGCATTTT. This gives the protein CSVAQSSNQPQHF.

This chain connects TRBV4-1 to TRBJ2-1; D uncertain. The CDR3 extends over 15 amino acids. Trimming cost V 0 bases and J 4 bases, with 10 bases left between them. Germline V gene sequence: CDR1 MGHRA, CDR2 YSYEKL. The CDR3 DNA sequence: TGCGCCAGCAGCCAAGATTTAGACTTATACAATGAGCAGTTCTTC. As protein: CASSQDLDLYNEQFF.

This clone was recorded only once. The gene calls are TRBV9 and TRBJ1-3; TRBD1 is a possible D gene (6 bases). The CDR3 has 15 amino acids. Trimming took off 3 bases at V and 2 bases at J, with 12 bases between the two ends. Germline CDR1 and CDR2: SGDLS and YYNGEE. CDR3 residues: CASSGRTVPGNTIYF. CDR3 DNA: TGTGCCAGCAGCGGACGGACAGTTCCTGGAAACACCATATATTTT.

Only one count was recorded for this clone. The chain is built from TRBV5-6 and TRBJ1-2; no definite D call. CDR3 length: 14 residues. Per germline, CDR1 SGHDT and CDR2 YYEEEE. V was pared by 7 bases and J by 4 bases, with 17 bases between. The CDR3, as DNA: TGTGCCAGCCAGGCTAGTCGAAAGACCTATGGCTACACCTTC. As protein: CASQASRKTYGYTF.

The sample holds a few counts of this clone. The chain combines TRBV4-3 with TRBJ1-4; no clear D. Germline CDR1 and CDR2: LGHNA and YSLEER. V was shortened by 7 bases and J by 5 bases, with 17 bases between the two germline ends. This CDR3 is 15 amino acids long. The CDR3 DNA sequence: TGCGCCAGCACCAAACTCCCATTTGAAAATGAAAAACTGTTTTTT. Protein sequence: CASTKLPFENEKLFF.

V and J are TRBV28 and TRBJ2-6; TRBD1 agrees at 7 bases. This CDR3 spans 15 amino acids. Germline values: CDR1 MDHEN, CDR2 SYDVKM. J gave up 1 base and V 6 bases, and 3 bases lay outside the gene matches. CDR3 sequence (DNA): TGTGCCAGCAGCCCACAGGGGTCTGGGGCCAACGTCCTGACTTTC. Translation gives CASSPQGSGANVLTF. The full variable domain, rest sourced from reference TRBV28 and TRBJ2-6, is DVKVTQSSRYLVKRTGEKVFLECVQDMDHENMFWYRQDPGLGLRLIYFSYDVKMKEKGDIPEGYSVSREKKERFSLILESASTNQTSMYLCASSPQGSGANVLTFGAGSRLTVL.

The CDR3 DNA follows: TGTGCCAGCCGAGAGGGGAGATATGAAAAACTGTTTTTT. Translated, it gives CASREGRYEKLFF. The chain employs TRBV28 and TRBJ1-4; possible D gene TRBD1, 5 bases. V gave up 8 bases and J gave up 6 bases, with 13 bases separating them. CDR1 and CDR2 (germline): MDHEN, SYDVKM. This CDR3 has 13 residues.

This clone showed up just a few times. The chain links TRBV2 to TRBJ1-1, with D possibly TRBD1 on 5 matching bases. Germline lookup yields CDR1 SNHLY and CDR2 FYNNEI. V was cut by 8 bases and J by 7 bases, with 20 bases left in between. The CDR3 sequence is 14 residues long. In DNA form, the CDR3 reads TGTGCCAGCTGCACCGGCGTGGGGCTAGGTGAAGCTTTCTTT. It translates to CASCTGVGLGEAFF.

Remarks on this clone: The germline gene is not matched at one end of the junction; a read error may be the cause. This chain connects TRBV7-9 to TRBJ2-2, with TRBD2 identical over 13 bases. This CDR3 comprises 17 residues. CDR1 and CDR2 (germline): SEHNR, FQNEAQ (reference sequence). CDR3: CASTRTSGSLNIGELFF. The CDR3 coding sequence is TGTGCCAGCACCCGGACTAGCGGGAGCCTCAACATCGGGGAGCTGTTTTTT. The entire variable domain, with the rest obtained from reference TRBV7-9 and TRBJ2-2, is as follows: DTGVSQNPRHKITKRGQNVTFRCDPISEHNRLYWYRQTLGQGPEFLTYFQNEAQLEKSRLLSDRFSAERPKGSFSTLEIQRTEQGDSAMYLCASTRTSGSLNIGELFFGEGSRLTVL.

V gene TRBV28 combines with J gene TRBJ2-5, with TRBD2 as a possible D gene (7 bases). The CDR3 runs to 12 residues. Germline V CDR1 and CDR2: MDHEN, SYDVKM. Trimming left V 9 bases short and J 4 bases short, with 12 bases between. The CDR3 reads CASRGGPETQYF. CDR3 in DNA: TGTGCCAGTAGGGGGGGACCAGAGACCCAGTACTTC.

The chain couples TRBV19 to TRBJ2-5; D uncertain. Germline CDR1 LNHDA, CDR2 SQIVND (reference sequence). The CDR3 has 13 amino acids. Trimming pared 6 bases from V and 2 bases from J, leaving 10 bases between. CDR3 DNA sequence: TGTGCCAGTAGCGGGTGGGAACAAGAGACCCAGTACTTC. It yields the protein CASSGWEQETQYF.

This chain links TRBV2 with TRBJ2-7; D might be TRBD2 (6 bases). The CDR3 runs to 14 residues. V was shortened by 5 bases and J by 2 bases, with 13 bases between the two germline ends. Germline V gene sequence: CDR1 SNHLY, CDR2 FYNNEI. CDR3 sequence reads: CASSRIGGPYEQYF. The CDR3 coding sequence is TGTGCCAGCAGTAGGATAGGAGGGCCCTACGAGCAGTACTTC.

The chain carries TRBV19 and TRBJ2-2; D is possibly TRBD1 or TRBD2 (6 bases each). This CDR3 is 15 amino acids long. Trimming left V 5 bases short and J 7 bases short, with 17 bases between. The germline CDR1 and CDR2 sequences are LNHDA and SQIVND (reference sequence). The CDR3 region has the DNA TGTGCCAGTAGTTGGGACACCGGGGGAGGCGGGGAGCTGTTTTTT. Translated: CASSWDTGGGGELFF.

This chain uses TRBV7-8 with TRBJ1-1, with D hard to call. CDR3 length: 12 amino acids. Germline CDR1 SGHVS, CDR2 FQNEAQ. V lost 11 bases, J lost 8 bases, and 18 bases lay in between. CDR3 amino acids: CAAQKAPGEAFF. The CDR3 nucleotides read TGTGCCGCTCAAAAAGCACCCGGCGAAGCTTTCTTT. Combining the CDR3 with reference TRBV7-8 and TRBJ1-1 gives the whole variable domain GAGVSQSPRYKVAKRGQDVALRCDPISGHVSLFWYQQALGQGPEFLTYFQNEAQLDKSGLPSDRFFAERPEGSVSTLKIQRTQQEDSAVYLCAAQKAPGEAFFGQGTRLTVV.

The V and J genes are TRBV14 and TRBJ1-6; possible D gene TRBD1, 5 bases. The CDR3 has 15 amino acids. The V gene's germline CDR1 is SGHDN and CDR2 FVKESK. V lost 0 bases and J 8 bases, leaving 11 bases between the germline ends. CDR3 sequence (DNA): TGTGCCAGCAGCCAAGACCCCGCAGGGTATTCACCCCTCCACTTT. Protein: CASSQDPAGYSPLHF.